Listed here is a single T cell receptor beta chain. Time point described: week 3, after first cycle of checkpoint inhibitor. Response was assessed by RECIST 1.1 at 12 weeks, except a couple of rapid progressors. Germline CDR1 is SGHNT and CDR2 is YYREEE (reference sequence). CDR3 length: 15 amino acids. Between the trimmed V and J ends, which lost 0 bases and 6 bases, there was a span of 12 bases. This sample was included in a study of blood T cell dynamics during melanoma immunotherapy. Method: immunoSEQ multiplex PCR; TCRdb's copy keeps in-frame clones and lacks some. The table records approximately 9,800 clones, more than 85% of them present only once.

This clonotype was sampled from a human donor with melanoma. Source: blood, taken from a patient treated with checkpoint blockade. This chain links TRBV5-4 with TRBJ2-2; perhaps TRBD1 as D (7 bases). The CDR3 sequence is CASSLEGGGPGELFF. The CDR3 DNA reads as TGTGCCAGCAGCTTGGAAGGAGGGGGCCCCGGGGAGCTGTTTTTT.